This T cell receptor (beta chain) appears in the sequencing data of a study of blood T cell repertoires in COVID-19. The wider study: Sites in the United States, Italy and Spain provided acute and convalescent COVID-19 samples.

Original processing methods: Estimation of nucleated cell counts relied on the amplification of reference gene primers. Generated by immunoSEQ multiplex PCR, the TCRdb table keeps only in-frame clones and is missing some. Clonal size and the V and J genes are those of that table, whereas D and trimming came from the DNA. The sample shows 100,000 to 120,000 clones, around nine tenths of them seen only once. CDR3 length: 14 amino acids. Germline loops: CDR1 SGHRS, CDR2 YFSETQ. Trimming pared 0 bases from V and 0 bases from J, leaving 3 bases between. The V and J genes are TRBV5-1 and TRBJ2-2; D unresolved. This TCR came from a human donor in a cohort sampled during active COVID-19. Sequences were obtained from peripheral blood. CDR3: CASSLAANTGELFF. The CDR3 DNA follows: TGCGCCAGCAGCTTGGCCGCGAACACCGGGGAGCTGTTTTTT.